This T cell receptor (beta chain) was identified during a study of blood T cell repertoires in COVID-19. The overall study: From T cells, B-cell-depleted T cells, or PBMCs came the material, which was cDNA or gDNA.

CDR3 length: 13 residues. Germline V gene lookup returns CDR1 SQVTM and CDR2 ANQGSEA. The V gene lost 8 bases and the J gene lost 0 bases, with 14 bases spanning the gap. Original data processing: Reference gene primers were amplified, and this amplification served to estimate nucleated cell counts. The data were produced by immunoSEQ multiplex PCR, yet TCRdb's version contains in-frame clones alone and is incomplete. D and trimming were read from the DNA, whereas the V and J calls and clone size are those reported in that table. The sample has tens of thousands of clones, approximately 91% seen once; the top ten hold 6% to 8.5%.

Material for sequencing was peripheral blood. The TCR comes from a man aged 65 to 85 with acute or convalescent COVID-19. V gene TRBV29-1 combines with J gene TRBJ2-7, with D perhaps TRBD2 (6 bases). CDR3 bases: TGCAGCATCCTAGCGAGGAGCTCCTACGAGCAGTACTTC. This encodes CSILARSSYEQYF.